The clone carrying this T cell receptor beta chain has only a few counts. This entry belongs to a study of blood T cell repertoires in COVID-19. On the study more broadly: Samples of COVID-19 (acute and convalescent) were obtained from the United States, Italy and Spain. Sample material is recorded as cDNA or gDNA derived from T cells, B-cell-depleted T cells, or PBMCs.

Under the authors' procedure: Reference gene primer amplification gave estimated nucleated cell counts. The table came from immunoSEQ multiplex PCR; TCRdb's copy has only in-frame clones and leaves some out. The V and J calls and the clone size are those of that table, but D and trimming were determined from the DNA. The repertoire consists of about 71,000 clones, with over 75% occurring once and the leading ten covering 0.7% to 0.9%. Germline assignment: CDR1 MDHEN and CDR2 SYDVKM. V lost 2 bases, J lost 12 bases, and 13 bases lay in between. CDR3 size: 12 residues. The receptor was derived from a woman aged 80 or older with acute or convalescent COVID-19. Input material: peripheral blood. The V call is TRBV28, the J call TRBJ1-1; perhaps TRBD1 as D (5 bases). The CDR3, as DNA: TGTGCCAGCAGTTTACAGGGTTCTGTGTCTTTCTTT. This translates into CASSLQGSVSFF.